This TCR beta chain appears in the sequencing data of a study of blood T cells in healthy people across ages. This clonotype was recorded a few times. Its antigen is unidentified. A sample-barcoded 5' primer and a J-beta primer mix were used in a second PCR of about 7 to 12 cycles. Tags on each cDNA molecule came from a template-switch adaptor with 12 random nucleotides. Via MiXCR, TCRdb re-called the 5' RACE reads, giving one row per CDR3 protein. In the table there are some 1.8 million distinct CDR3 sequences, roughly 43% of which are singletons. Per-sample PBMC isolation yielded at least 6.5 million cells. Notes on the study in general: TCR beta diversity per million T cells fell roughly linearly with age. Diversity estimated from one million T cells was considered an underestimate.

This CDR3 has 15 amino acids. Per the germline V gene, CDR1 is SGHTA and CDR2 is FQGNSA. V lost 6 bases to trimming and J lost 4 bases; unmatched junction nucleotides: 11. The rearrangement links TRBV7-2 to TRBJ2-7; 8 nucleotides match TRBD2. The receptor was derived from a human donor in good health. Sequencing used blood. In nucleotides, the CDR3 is TGTGCCAGCAGTCCCAATGGGCTAGCGGGTTACGAGCAGTACTTC. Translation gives CASSPNGLAGYEQYF.